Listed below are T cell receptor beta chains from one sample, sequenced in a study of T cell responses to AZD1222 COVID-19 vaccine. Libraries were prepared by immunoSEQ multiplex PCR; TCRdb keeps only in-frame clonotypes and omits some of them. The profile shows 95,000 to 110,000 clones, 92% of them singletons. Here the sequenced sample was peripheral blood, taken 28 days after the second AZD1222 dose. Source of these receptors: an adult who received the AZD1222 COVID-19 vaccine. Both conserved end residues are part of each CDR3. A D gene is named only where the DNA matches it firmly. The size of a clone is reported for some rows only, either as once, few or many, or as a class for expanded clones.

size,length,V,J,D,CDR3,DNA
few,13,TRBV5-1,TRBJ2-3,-,CASSLIGADTQYF,TGCGCCAGCAGCTTGATAGGTGCAGATACGCAGTATTTT
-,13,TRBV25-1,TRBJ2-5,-,CASSELGRETQYF,TGTGCCAGCAGTGAATTGGGACGAGAGACCCAGTACTTC
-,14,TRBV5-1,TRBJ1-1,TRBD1,CASSDDRGDTEAFF,TGCGCCAGCAGCGATGACAGGGGGGACACTGAAGCTTTCTTT
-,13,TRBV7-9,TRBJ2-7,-,CASSPPAEYEQYF,TGTGCCAGCAGCCCCCCGGCAGAATACGAGCAGTACTTC
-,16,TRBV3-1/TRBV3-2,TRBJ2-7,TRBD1,CASSLNPGQGNYEQYF,TGTGCCAGCAGCCTAAACCCGGGACAGGGAAACTACGAGCAGTACTTC
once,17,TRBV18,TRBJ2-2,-,CASSPPNPGPITGELFF,TGTGCCAGCTCACCACCTAACCCGGGACCTATAACCGGGGAGCTGTTTTTT
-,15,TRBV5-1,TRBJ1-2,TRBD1,CASSFNGQGDYGYTF,TGCGCCAGCAGCTTCAACGGACAGGGTGACTATGGCTACACCTTC
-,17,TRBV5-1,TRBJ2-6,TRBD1,CASSLAGTGAGANVLTF,TGCGCCAGCAGCTTAGCTGGGACAGGGGCTGGGGCCAACGTCCTGACTTTC
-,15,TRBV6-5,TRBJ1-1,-,CASSYVLGENTEAFF,TGTGCCAGCAGTTACGTCCTCGGGGAGAACACTGAAGCTTTCTTT
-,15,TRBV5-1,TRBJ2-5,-,CASSLEGGIMETQYF,TGCGCCAGCAGCTTGGAAGGGGGGATCATGGAGACCCAGTACTTC
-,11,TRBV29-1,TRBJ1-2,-,CSVSHGSGYTF,TGCAGCGTTTCCCACGGGAGTGGCTACACCTTC
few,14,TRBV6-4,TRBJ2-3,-,CASSEGTTTDTQYF,TGTGCCAGCAGTGAAGGGACAACGACAGATACGCAGTATTTT
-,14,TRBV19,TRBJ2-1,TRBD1,CASIGTGGRWEQFF,TGTGCCAGTATTGGGACAGGGGGTCGGTGGGAGCAGTTCTTC
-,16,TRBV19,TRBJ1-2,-,CASRTFSTDRNYGYTF,TGTGCCAGTAGGACCTTTTCCACCGACAGAAACTATGGCTACACCTTC
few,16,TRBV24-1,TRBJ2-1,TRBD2,CATSDYPTSGSNEQFF,TGTGCCACCAGTGATTACCCGACTAGCGGGAGCAATGAGCAGTTCTTC